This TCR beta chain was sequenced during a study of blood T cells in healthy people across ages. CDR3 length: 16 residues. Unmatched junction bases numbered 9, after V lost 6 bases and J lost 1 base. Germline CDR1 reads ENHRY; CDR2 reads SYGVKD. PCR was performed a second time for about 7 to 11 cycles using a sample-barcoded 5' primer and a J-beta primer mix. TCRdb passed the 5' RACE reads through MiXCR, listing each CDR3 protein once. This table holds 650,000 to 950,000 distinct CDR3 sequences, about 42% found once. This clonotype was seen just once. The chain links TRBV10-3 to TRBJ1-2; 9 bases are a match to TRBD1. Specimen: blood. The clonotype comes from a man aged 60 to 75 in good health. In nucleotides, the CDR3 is TGTGCCATCAGGGGACGGACAGGGGATTTTAACTATGGCTACACCTTC. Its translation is CAIRGRTGDFNYGYTF.